Given below is one T cell receptor beta chain in context. What it recognizes is unknown. The CDR3 runs 15 residues. V gave up 2 bases and J gave up 2 bases, with 10 bases separating them. Germline CDR1 and CDR2: SGHTA and FQGTGA. These data come from a study of T cells in Graves' hyperthyroidism and ophthalmopathy. Study outcomes and limitations: Ophthalmopathy and stable hyperthyroidism were separated by a 13 V-J model.

From RNA transcripts, TCR beta CDR3 regions were amplified. The TCR CDR3 was amplified in a first-round RT-PCR using the HTBI primer set. TCRdb re-derived calls from the multiplex PCR reads in MiXCR, one entry per CDR3 protein. Among 650,000 to 750,000 distinct CDR3 sequences listed, roughly 15% were seen once. The clonotype comes from a woman in her late teens or twenties with Graves' hyperthyroidism. Sample: blood. V and J are TRBV7-3 and TRBJ2-1; D remains unclear. As DNA, the CDR3 is TGTGCCAGCAGCTTACGATCAGCCGCCTACAATGAGCAGTTCTTC. This encodes CASSLRSAAYNEQFF.